This T cell receptor beta chain is drawn from a study of shared clonotypes between healthy human individuals. CDR1 is MNHNS and CDR2 is SASEGT in the germline V gene. Unmatched junction bases numbered 23, after V lost 3 bases and J lost 12 bases. This CDR3 has 20 amino acids. For sorted subsets, approximately 0.2 ug DNA per replicate equaled tens of thousands of T cell genomes. Data came from immunoSEQ multiplex PCR; TCRdb stores just in-frame clones and leaves some out. The sample carries 2,500,000 or so clones, around 92% recorded once. Findings of the study overall: The study generally estimated greater richness for naive than memory subsets.

A word on this clone: What it recognizes is unknown.

The chain employs TRBV6-1 and TRBJ2-1; 13 nucleotides agree with TRBD2. The sequenced sample was naive CD4+ T cells from PBMCs. Subset indicated: CD45RA+ positively selected. The clonotype was recovered from a man between 18 and 35 years old in good health. Some clones in this sample may be carry-over from other donors' samples. DNA for the CDR3: TGTGCCAGCAGTGAGAGAGGGACAGGGGGTTTGGGACTAGCGGGATCGGTGCAGTTCTTC. This gives the protein CASSERGTGGLGLAGSVQFF.